Below, 6 T cell receptor beta chains from the same sample are listed, as sequenced in a study of blood T cells in healthy people across ages. Primers used in a second PCR of about 6 to 11 cycles were a sample-barcoded 5' primer and a J-beta primer mix. TCRdb reprocessed the 5' RACE reads via MiXCR and lists one record per CDR3 protein. Among hundreds of thousands of distinct CDR3 sequences listed, 45% to 60% were seen once. The sequenced sample was blood. All receptors derive from a woman older than 75 in good health.

The rearrangement uses TRBV11-1 and TRBJ2-1; 10 nucleotides align to TRBD1. The CDR3 is 15 residues long. The junction had 9 bases not matched to a gene; V was cut back by 5 bases and J by 8 bases. Germline assignment: CDR1 SGHAT and CDR2 FQDESV (reference sequence). CDR3 bases: TGTGCCAGCAGCCGCGCCGGGACAGGGGAGGATGAGCAGTTCTTC. Translated: CASSRAGTGEDEQFF.

This chain links TRBV10-2 with TRBJ1-2, with D unresolved. V dropped 7 bases and J dropped 8 bases, with 20 bases sitting between them. Germline CDR1 WSHSY, CDR2 SAAADI. The CDR3 consists of 14 residues. The DNA for the CDR3 is TGCGCCAGCAAAAAAACAAATATGGAAGAGGGCTACACCTTC. Translated, it gives CASKKTNMEEGYTF.

The V gene is TRBV27, the J gene TRBJ1-1, with D perhaps TRBD1 (5 bases). V shed 2 bases and J shed 3 bases, with 10 bases lying between them. The CDR3 has 14 amino acids. Germline V gene data show CDR1 as MNHEY and CDR2 as SMNVEV (reference sequence). The CDR3 DNA sequence: TGTGCCAGCAGTTTAGGGGCGCGATACACTGAAGCTTTCTTT. Its protein is CASSLGARYTEAFF.

J is TRBJ2-7 and V is TRBV27, with D perhaps matching TRBD1 (7 bases). The germline CDR1 and CDR2 sequences are MNHEY and SMNVEV (reference sequence). The V end was cut by 5 bases, the J end by 3 bases, with 17 bases between. The CDR3 has 15 residues. The CDR3 sequence is CASSPGAGQLYEQYF. In DNA, the CDR3 is TGTGCCAGCAGTCCCGGGGCGGGACAGCTCTACGAGCAGTACTTC.

This clonotype was counted ten times or more. This chain joins TRBV20-1 and TRBJ2-7; D may match TRBD1 or TRBD2 (5 bases each). Germline CDR1 DFQATT, CDR2 SNEGSKA (reference sequence). Trimming pared 6 bases from V and 0 bases from J, leaving 15 bases between. This CDR3 contains 14 residues. The CDR3 sequence: CSATWGLSSYEQYF. Written as DNA, the CDR3 is TGCAGTGCCACGTGGGGGTTGAGCTCCTACGAGCAGTACTTC.

This clonotype is a singleton in its sample. This sequence joins TRBV18 and TRBJ1-1, with 7 nucleotides matching TRBD1. CDR1 is KGHSH and CDR2 is LQKENI in the germline V gene. The CDR3 is 14 amino acids. The V and J ends lost 3 bases and 3 bases, in that order; junction bases with no gene match: 4. CDR3 residues: CASSPDRTYTEAFF. The CDR3 bases are TGTGCCAGCTCACCGGACAGGACTTACACTGAAGCTTTCTTT.